This T cell receptor beta chain derives from a study of brain metastases from non-small cell lung cancer. Study-level results: Brain metastases shared most TCR repertoire with primaries, with sparse T cells. Compared with primary tumors, brain metastases showed less T-cell infiltration.

About this clone: Its antigen is unknown.

Profiled with immunoSEQ multiplex PCR; TCRdb holds only in-frame clones, not every one. Seen here are 650 to 850 clones, about nine tenths observed once, and the top ten hold 7% to 9%. Trimming removed 0 bases at V and 1 base at J, with 15 bases between. CDR3 length: 18 amino acids. Germline V gene lookup returns CDR1 LGHNA and CDR2 YSLEER. The sample consisted of tissue from a brain metastasis. This receptor was obtained from a donor over 35 with non-small cell lung cancer. The chain is built from TRBV4-3 and TRBJ2-2; TRBD2 might be the D (6 bases). CDR3: CASSQDRTGTWNTGELFF. CDR3 in DNA: TGCGCCAGCAGCCAAGATCGGACCGGGACTTGGAACACCGGGGAGCTGTTTTTT.